This entry is about one T cell receptor (beta chain). Its antigen is currently unknown. This sample stems from a study of CD8+ T cells in alopecia areata. Findings of the study overall: Clarity of TCR sharing across patients fell short of that in mice, possibly HLA-related. Higher clonality was seen in lesional scalp than in normal scalp, especially in alopecia totalis/universalis.

CDR1 is GTSNPN and CDR2 is SVGIG in the germline V gene (reference sequence). Deletions cut 5 bases from V and 9 bases from J, with 14 bases between. This CDR3 comprises 12 residues. The sequencing template was cDNA reverse transcribed from extracted RNA. The data were produced by immunoSEQ multiplex PCR, yet TCRdb's version contains in-frame clones alone and is incomplete. This sample has approximately 82,000 clones, with 45% to 60% found just once. The sequence was collected from a human donor with alopecia areata. The sequencing input was NKG2D-high CD8+ T cells sorted from blood. V usage is TRBV30 and J usage is TRBJ2-1; D may match TRBD1 or TRBD2 (5 bases each). The CDR3 spells CAWLETGLEQFF. CDR3 DNA: TGTGCCTGGTTGGAAACGGGGCTTGAGCAGTTCTTC.